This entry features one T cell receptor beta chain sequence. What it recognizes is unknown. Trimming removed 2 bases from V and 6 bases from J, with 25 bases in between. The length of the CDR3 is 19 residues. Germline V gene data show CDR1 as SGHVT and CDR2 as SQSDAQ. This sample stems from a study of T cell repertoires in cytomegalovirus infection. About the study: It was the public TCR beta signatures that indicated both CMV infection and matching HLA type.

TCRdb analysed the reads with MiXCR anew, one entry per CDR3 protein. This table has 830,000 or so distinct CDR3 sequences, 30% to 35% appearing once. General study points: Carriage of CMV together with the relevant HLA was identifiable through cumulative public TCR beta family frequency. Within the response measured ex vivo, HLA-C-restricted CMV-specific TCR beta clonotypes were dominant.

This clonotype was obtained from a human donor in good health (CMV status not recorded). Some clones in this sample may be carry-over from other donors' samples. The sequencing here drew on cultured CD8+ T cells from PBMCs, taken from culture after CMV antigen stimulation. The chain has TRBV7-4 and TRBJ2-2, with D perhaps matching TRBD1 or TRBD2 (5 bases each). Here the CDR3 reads CASSLPRTFRESFSGELFF. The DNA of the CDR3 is TGTGCCAGCAGCTTACCTCGGACATTCCGGGAATCCTTCTCCGGGGAGCTGTTTTTT.